Listed below are T cell receptor beta chains from one sample, sequenced in a study of regulatory T cells in long-lasting Graves disease. In TCRdb, the multiplex PCR reads were re-called with MiXCR into one record per CDR3 protein. The profile shows roughly 410,000 distinct CDR3 sequences, approximately 16% of them singletons. These same data were also listed under a study on T cells in Graves' hyperthyroidism and ophthalmopathy.

The specimen comprised peripheral blood mononuclear cells (PBMCs), sampled at new diagnosis, from a patient treated with antithyroid drugs. The receptor source for this set is a woman aged 40-49 years with Graves disease. Both conserved end residues are part of each CDR3. A D gene is named only where the DNA matches it firmly. Rows give clone size only sometimes, using once, few, many, or a class for an expanded clone.

D gene,J gene,V gene,clone size,CDR3 protein,CDR3 DNA
TRBD2,TRBJ2-1,TRBV28,many,CASSSTSGRISSYNEQFF,TGTGCCAGCAGTTCGACTAGCGGGCGAATTAGCTCCTACAATGAGCAGTTCTTC
TRBD2,TRBJ2-7,TRBV7-2,.,CASSRTHSGRAGGEQYF,TGTGCCAGCAGCCGAACCCATAGCGGGAGGGCCGGTGGCGAGCAGTACTTC
TRBD2,TRBJ2-1,TRBV3-1,many,CASSQDGSGGDNEQFF,TGTGCCAGCAGCCAAGATGGGAGCGGGGGAGACAATGAGCAGTTCTTC
.,TRBJ2-5,TRBV19,many,CASKADNQETQYF,TGTGCCAGTAAAGCGGACAACCAAGAGACCCAGTACTTC
.,TRBJ2-5,TRBV3-1,few,CASSPRGTSGTQYF,TGTGCCAGCAGCCCCCGCGGGACGTCTGGGACCCAGTACTTC
.,TRBJ2-3,TRBV13,.,CASSPGLGGGSVITDTQYF,TGTGCCAGCAGCCCCGGACTAGGAGGGGGTTCGGTCATCACAGATACGCAGTATTTT
.,TRBJ2-7,TRBV6-2/TRBV6-3,many,CASSSPMVEQYF,TGTGCCAGCAGTTCCCCGATGGTCGAGCAGTACTTC
.,TRBJ1-6,TRBV28,many,CASSTRGQNNSPLHF,TGTGCCAGCAGTACCAGGGGTCAGAATAATTCACCCCTCCACTTT
TRBD1,TRBJ2-7,TRBV3-1,few,CASSQTGIGVEQYF,TGTGCCAGCAGCCAGACAGGGATTGGGGTCGAGCAGTACTTC
TRBD2,TRBJ2-7,TRBV3-1,many,CASSQVREAGNEQYF,TGTGCCAGCAGCCAAGTGCGGGAGGCAGGGAACGAGCAGTACTTC
.,TRBJ2-1,TRBV2,many,CASREGQYDEQFF,TGTGCCAGCAGGGAGGGACAGTATGATGAGCAGTTCTTC
.,TRBJ2-3,TRBV12-3/TRBV12-4,many,CASRFGVTDTQYF,TGTGCCAGCAGGTTCGGCGTCACAGATACGCAGTATTTT
TRBD1,TRBJ2-7,TRBV5-6,.,CASSSLDRRSDEQYF,TGTGCCAGCAGCTCGCTGGACAGGAGGTCGGACGAGCAGTACTTC
.,TRBJ1-1,TRBV28,.,CASSQSHRRTLMNTGAFF,TGTGCCAGCAGTCAAAGCCACAGAAGAACTCTCATGAACACTGGAGCTTTCTTT
TRBD2,TRBJ2-7,TRBV28,many,CASSLAPGGSYEQYF,TGTGCCAGCAGTTTAGCCCCGGGGGGCTCCTACGAGCAGTACTTC
.,TRBJ2-1,TRBV20-1,.,CSARSFGPRTYNEQFF,TGCAGTGCTAGAAGTTTTGGGCCCCGTACATACAATGAGCAGTTCTTC
TRBD1,TRBJ2-1,TRBV27,.,CASSLFWDSPELGNEQFF,TGTGCCAGCAGTTTATTTTGGGACAGCCCAGAACTGGGCAATGAGCAGTTCTTC
TRBD2,TRBJ2-7,TRBV3-1,.,CASRAGGQFYEQYF,TGTGCCAGCAGGGCGGGAGGACAATTCTACGAGCAGTACTTC
.,TRBJ1-2,TRBV30,.,CAWSVRAKGYGYTF,TGTGCCTGGAGTGTCAGGGCGAAGGGCTATGGCTACACCTTC
.,TRBJ1-3,TRBV6-1,many,CASRPTGYSGNTIYF,TGTGCCAGCCGGCCGACGGGATACTCTGGAAACACCATATATTTT
.,TRBJ2-7,TRBV2,.,CASSEADNPWEQYF,TGTGCCAGCAGTGAAGCGGACAACCCTTGGGAGCAGTACTTC
TRBD2,TRBJ2-7,TRBV7-9,many,CASSLPPTSNEQYF,TGTGCCAGCAGCTTACCCCCGACTAGCAACGAGCAGTACTTC
TRBD1,TRBJ1-2,TRBV20-1,few,CSAGRAGTGNGYTF,TGCAGTGCTGGGAGGGCCGGGACAGGGAATGGCTACACCTTC
.,TRBJ2-7,TRBV27,many,CASSPRTAPYEQYF,TGTGCCAGCAGTCCACGGACAGCTCCCTACGAGCAGTACTTC
.,TRBJ1-4,TRBV30,few,CAWSLVLGALFF,TGTGCCTGGAGTTTGGTGTTGGGGGCACTGTTTTTT
.,TRBJ1-4,TRBV28,.,CASSLSVSVDEKLFF,TGTGCCAGCAGTTTATCAGTTTCGGTGGATGAAAAACTGTTTTTT
TRBD1,TRBJ2-7,TRBV27,many,CASRAGGELGEQYF,TGTGCCAGCAGAGCAGGGGGCGAATTGGGTGAGCAGTACTTC
.,TRBJ1-6,TRBV20-1,many,CSAGVGQGNSPLHF,TGCAGTGCTGGGGTGGGGCAGGGGAATTCACCCCTCCACTTT
.,TRBJ2-7,TRBV5-5,.,CASSLGTAAFSYEQYF,TGCGCCAGCAGCTTGGGCACAGCGGCTTTCTCCTACGAGCAGTACTTC
TRBD2,TRBJ2-3,TRBV7-8,many,CASSPPTSGGTDTQYF,TGTGCCAGCAGCCCCCCAACTAGCGGGGGCACAGATACGCAGTATTTT
.,TRBJ2-3,TRBV24-1,few,CATSEASDEYTQYF,TGTGCCACCAGTGAGGCTAGCGACGAATATACGCAGTATTTT
.,TRBJ2-5,TRBV28,many,CASREAPQETQYF,TGTGCCAGCAGGGAAGCCCCCCAAGAGACCCAGTACTTC
.,TRBJ2-3,TRBV6-2/TRBV6-3,many,CASSSTRVGDTQYF,TGTGCCAGCAGTTCGACTAGGGTCGGAGATACGCAGTATTTT
TRBD1,TRBJ2-2,TRBV13,.,CASSGTGSRDTGELFF,TGTGCCAGCAGCGGGACAGGGAGTAGGGACACCGGGGAGCTGTTTTTT
.,TRBJ2-7,TRBV28,many,CASSFSLYEQYF,TGTGCCAGCAGTTTCTCCCTCTACGAGCAGTACTTC
TRBD2,TRBJ2-7,TRBV12-3/TRBV12-4,many,CASRRTSGRDEQYF,TGTGCCAGCAGGCGGACTAGCGGGAGAGACGAGCAGTACTTC
.,TRBJ1-4,TRBV30,many,CAWRFRGNENEKLFF,TGTGCCTGGAGGTTCCGGGGGAACGAGAATGAAAAACTGTTTTTT
TRBD1,TRBJ2-2,TRBV7-9,many,CASSLDRGQGELFF,TGTGCCAGCAGCTTGGACAGGGGCCAGGGGGAGCTGTTTTTT
TRBD2,TRBJ2-1,TRBV6-2/TRBV6-3,few,CASSTLGSAGVYNEQFF,TGTGCCAGCAGTACCCTCGGGTCCGCGGGAGTGTACAATGAGCAGTTCTTC
.,TRBJ2-1,TRBV4-3,few,CASSPQPGPEDEQFF,TGCGCCAGCAGCCCTCAACCAGGGCCCGAGGATGAGCAGTTCTTC
TRBD2,TRBJ2-1,TRBV29-1,.,CSAFPAGVYNEQFF,TGCAGCGCCTTCCCAGCGGGGGTTTACAATGAGCAGTTCTTC
.,TRBJ1-1,TRBV28,many,CASSPRTNSEAFF,TGTGCCAGCAGTCCTCGGACAAACTCCGAAGCTTTCTTT
.,TRBJ2-7,TRBV6-1,.,CASSGGPSSYEQYF,TGTGCCAGCAGTGGGGGCCCGAGCTCCTACGAGCAGTACTTC
.,TRBJ2-1,TRBV6-5,many,CASSYGGRYNEQFF,TGTGCCAGCAGTTACGGGGGGCGGTACAATGAGCAGTTCTTC
.,TRBJ2-5,TRBV20-1,many,CSARELAQETQYF,TGCAGTGCTAGAGAACTAGCTCAAGAGACCCAGTACTTC
.,TRBJ1-3,TRBV10-3,many,CASRPGNSGNTIYF,TGTGCCTCGCGGCCAGGAAACTCTGGAAACACCATATATTTT
.,TRBJ1-6,TRBV20-1,many,CSARDSHSGQGYNSPLHF,TGCAGTGCTAGAGATAGTCACTCGGGGCAGGGGTATAATTCACCCCTCCACTTT
.,TRBJ2-6,TRBV3-1,.,CASSQEYREKANVLTF,TGTGCCAGCAGCCAGGAGTACAGGGAGAAGGCCAACGTCCTGACTTTC
.,TRBJ2-1,TRBV30,once,CTFSTLSAYNEQFF,TGTACCTTCTCGACACTTTCTGCCTACAATGAGCAGTTCTTC
.,TRBJ1-3,TRBV12-3/TRBV12-4,many,CASSHPGQELNTIYF,TGTGCCAGCAGCCACCCGGGACAAGAGCTAAACACCATATATTTT
TRBD2,TRBJ2-3,TRBV9,many,CASSVGSGGNTDTQYF,TGTGCCAGCAGCGTTGGATCGGGAGGGAACACAGATACGCAGTATTTT